This passage covers 3 T cell receptor beta chains from one sample sequenced in a study of blood T cell repertoires in COVID-19. Sequencing was performed with immunoSEQ multiplex PCR; in TCRdb, only in-frame clones are kept and a portion is missing. Found here are tens of thousands of clones, 80% to 90% of them singletons; the top ten hold roughly 6%. The sequenced material came from peripheral blood. These receptors all stem from a man in his fifties or sixties with active COVID-19.

V is TRBV4-1 and J is TRBJ1-2; D gene ambiguous. Trimming left V 0 bases short and J 0 bases short, with 14 bases between. Germline V gene sequence: CDR1 MGHRA, CDR2 YSYEKL. The CDR3 contains 17 residues. As DNA, the CDR3 is TGCGCCAGCAGCCAAGATAGGCCGGACGGGACTAACTATGGCTACACCTTC. Translated: CASSQDRPDGTNYGYTF.

This clone has just a few counts. J is TRBJ2-7 and V is TRBV4-2, with 13 bases lining up with TRBD2. This CDR3 has 15 amino acids. From germline, CDR1 is LGHNA and CDR2 YNFKEQ. V was pared by 3 bases and J by 2 bases, with 1 base of the junction left unmatched. CDR3 protein: CASSQGTSGTYEQYF. The CDR3 region has the DNA TGTGCCAGCAGCCAGGGGACTAGCGGGACCTACGAGCAGTACTTC.

The chain couples TRBV15 to TRBJ2-1; D unresolved. CDR1 and CDR2 from the germline V gene are LNHNV and YYDKDF (reference sequence). Trimming stripped 1 base from V and 3 bases from J, with 16 bases between. This CDR3 has 17 amino acids. The CDR3 loop reads CATSRADHTRHYNEQFF. In DNA, the CDR3 is TGTGCCACCAGCAGAGCCGATCATACCCGACACTACAATGAGCAGTTCTTC. The full variable domain, its missing parts supplied by reference TRBV15 and TRBJ2-1, is DAMVIQNPRYQVTQFGKPVTLSCSQTLNHNVMYWYQQKSSQAPKLLFHYYDKDFNNEADTPDNFQSRRPNTSFCFLDIRSPGLGDTAMYLCATSRADHTRHYNEQFFGPGTRLTVL.